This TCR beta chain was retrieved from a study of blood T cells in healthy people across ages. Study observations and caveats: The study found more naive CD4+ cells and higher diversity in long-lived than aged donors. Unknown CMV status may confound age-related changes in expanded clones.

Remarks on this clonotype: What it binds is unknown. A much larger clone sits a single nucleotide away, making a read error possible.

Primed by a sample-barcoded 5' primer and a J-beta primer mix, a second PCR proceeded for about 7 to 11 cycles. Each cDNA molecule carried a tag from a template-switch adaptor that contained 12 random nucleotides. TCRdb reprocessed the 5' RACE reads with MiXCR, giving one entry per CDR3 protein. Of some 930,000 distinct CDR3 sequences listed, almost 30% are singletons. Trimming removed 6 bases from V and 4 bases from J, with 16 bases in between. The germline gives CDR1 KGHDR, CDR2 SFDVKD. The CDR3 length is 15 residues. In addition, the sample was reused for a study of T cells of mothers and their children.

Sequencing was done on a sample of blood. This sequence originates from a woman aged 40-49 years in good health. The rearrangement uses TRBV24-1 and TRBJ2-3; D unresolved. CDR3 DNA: TGTGCCACCAGTCCCCCAATTCGAATAGCAGATACGCAGTATTTT. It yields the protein CATSPPIRIADTQYF.